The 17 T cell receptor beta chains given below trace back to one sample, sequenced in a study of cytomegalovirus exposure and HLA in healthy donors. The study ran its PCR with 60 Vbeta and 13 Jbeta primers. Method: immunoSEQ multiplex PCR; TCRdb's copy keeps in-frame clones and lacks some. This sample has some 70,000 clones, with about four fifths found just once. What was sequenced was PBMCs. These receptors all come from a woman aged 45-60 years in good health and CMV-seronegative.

This CDR3 is CASSTSGDRGNIQYF. The CDR3, as DNA: TGTGCCAGCAGTACCTCGGGGGACAGAGGAAACATTCAGTACTTC. V and J are TRBV28 and TRBJ2-4; TRBD1 is a possible D gene (7 bases). CDR3 length: 15 amino acids. V lost 5 bases and J 6 bases, leaving 17 bases between the germline ends. Germline V gives CDR1 MDHEN, CDR2 SYDVKM.

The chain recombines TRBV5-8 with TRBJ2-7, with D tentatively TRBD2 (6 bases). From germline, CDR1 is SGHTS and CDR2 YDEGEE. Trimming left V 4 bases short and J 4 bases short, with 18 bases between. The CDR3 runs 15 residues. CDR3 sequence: CASSPAEGRVYEQYF. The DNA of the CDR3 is TGTGCCAGCAGCCCGGCGGAGGGTAGGGTTTACGAGCAGTACTTC.

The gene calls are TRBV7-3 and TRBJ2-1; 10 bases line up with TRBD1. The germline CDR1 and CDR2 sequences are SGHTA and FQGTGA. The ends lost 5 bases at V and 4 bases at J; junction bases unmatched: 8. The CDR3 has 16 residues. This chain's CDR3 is CASSKSGQGSYNEQFF. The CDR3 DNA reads TGTGCCAGCAGCAAATCGGGACAGGGGTCATACAATGAGCAGTTCTTC.

The CDR3 nucleotides are TGTGCCAGCAGCTCATCTCCACGGGGACTAGCGGGGGGGGAGCAGTTCTTC. This gives the protein CASSSSPRGLAGGEQFF. The chain uses TRBV5-4 and TRBJ2-1, with 16 positions matching TRBD2. Germline-derived CDR1 and CDR2 are SGHNT and YYREEE (reference sequence). The junction had 10 bases not matched to a gene; V was cut back by 3 bases and J by 10 bases. This CDR3 region has 17 residues.

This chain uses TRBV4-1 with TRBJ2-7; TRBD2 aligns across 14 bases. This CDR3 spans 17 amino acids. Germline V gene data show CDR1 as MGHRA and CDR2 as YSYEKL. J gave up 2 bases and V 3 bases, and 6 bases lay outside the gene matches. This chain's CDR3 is CASSQGLAGEAAYEQYF. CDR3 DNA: TGCGCCAGCAGCCAGGGACTAGCGGGGGAGGCCGCCTACGAGCAGTACTTC.

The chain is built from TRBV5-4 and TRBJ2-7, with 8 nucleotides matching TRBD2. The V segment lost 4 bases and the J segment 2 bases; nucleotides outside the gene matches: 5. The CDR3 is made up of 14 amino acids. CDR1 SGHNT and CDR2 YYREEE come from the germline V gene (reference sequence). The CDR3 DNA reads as TGTGCCAGCAGCAAAGCGGGGGACCCCTACGAGCAGTACGTC. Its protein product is CASSKAGDPYEQYV.

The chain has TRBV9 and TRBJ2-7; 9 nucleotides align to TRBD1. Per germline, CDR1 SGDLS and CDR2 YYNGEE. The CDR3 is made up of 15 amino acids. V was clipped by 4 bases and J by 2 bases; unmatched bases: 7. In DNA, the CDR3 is TGTGCCAGCAGCCCGGGGTGGGACAGGGCCTACGAGCAGTACTTC. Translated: CASSPGWDRAYEQYF.

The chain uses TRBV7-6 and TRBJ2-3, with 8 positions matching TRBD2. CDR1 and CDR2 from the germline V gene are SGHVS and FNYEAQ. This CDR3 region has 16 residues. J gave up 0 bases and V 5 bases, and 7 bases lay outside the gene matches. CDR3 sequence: CASSALAGSSTDTQYF. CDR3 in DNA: TGTGCCAGCAGCGCCTTAGCGGGATCAAGCACAGATACGCAGTATTTT.

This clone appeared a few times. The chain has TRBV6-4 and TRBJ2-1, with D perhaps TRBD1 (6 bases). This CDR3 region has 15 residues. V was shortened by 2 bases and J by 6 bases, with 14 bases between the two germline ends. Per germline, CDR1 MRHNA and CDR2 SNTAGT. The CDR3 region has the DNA TGTGCCAGCAGTGACATTTTGGGGGCGGTCAATGAGCAGTTCTTC. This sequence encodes CASSDILGAVNEQFF.

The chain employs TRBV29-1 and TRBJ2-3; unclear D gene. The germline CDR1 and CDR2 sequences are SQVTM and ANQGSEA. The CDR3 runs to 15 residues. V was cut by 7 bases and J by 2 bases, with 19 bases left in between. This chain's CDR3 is CSAFVAERPTDTQYF. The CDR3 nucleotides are TGCAGCGCGTTTGTGGCCGAGAGGCCCACAGATACGCAGTATTTT.

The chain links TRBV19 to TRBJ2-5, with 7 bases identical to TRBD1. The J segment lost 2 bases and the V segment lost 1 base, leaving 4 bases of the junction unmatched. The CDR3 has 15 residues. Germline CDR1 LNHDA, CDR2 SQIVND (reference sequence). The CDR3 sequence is CASSIGDRVQETQYF. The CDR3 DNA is TGTGCCAGTAGTATAGGCGACAGGGTACAAGAGACCCAGTACTTC.

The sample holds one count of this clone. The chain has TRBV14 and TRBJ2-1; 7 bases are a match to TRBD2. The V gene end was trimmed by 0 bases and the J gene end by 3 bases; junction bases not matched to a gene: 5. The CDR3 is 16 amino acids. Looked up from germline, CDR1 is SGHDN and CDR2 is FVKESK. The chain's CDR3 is CASSQERGRGYNEQFF. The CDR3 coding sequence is TGTGCCAGCAGCCAAGAGCGGGGGAGGGGCTACAATGAGCAGTTCTTC. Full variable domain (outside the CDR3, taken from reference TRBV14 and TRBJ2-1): EAGVTQFPSHSVIEKGQTVTLRCDPISGHDNLYWYRRVMGKEIKFLLHFVKESKQDESGMPNNRFLAERTGGTYSTLKVQPAELEDSGVYFCASSQERGRGYNEQFFGPGTRLTVL.

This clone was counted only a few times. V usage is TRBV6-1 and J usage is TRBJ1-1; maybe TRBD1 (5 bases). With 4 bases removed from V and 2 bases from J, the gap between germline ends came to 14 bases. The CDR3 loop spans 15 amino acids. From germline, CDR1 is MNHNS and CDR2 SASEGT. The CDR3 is CASSAPGTPNTEAFF. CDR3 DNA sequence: TGTGCCAGCAGTGCTCCGGGGACTCCTAACACTGAAGCTTTCTTT.

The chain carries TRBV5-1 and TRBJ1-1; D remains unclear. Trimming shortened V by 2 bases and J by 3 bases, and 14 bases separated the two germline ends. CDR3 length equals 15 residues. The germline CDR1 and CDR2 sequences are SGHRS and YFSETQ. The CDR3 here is CASSLRVGSDTEAFF. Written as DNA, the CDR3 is TGCGCCAGCAGCTTACGGGTAGGGAGCGACACTGAAGCTTTCTTT.

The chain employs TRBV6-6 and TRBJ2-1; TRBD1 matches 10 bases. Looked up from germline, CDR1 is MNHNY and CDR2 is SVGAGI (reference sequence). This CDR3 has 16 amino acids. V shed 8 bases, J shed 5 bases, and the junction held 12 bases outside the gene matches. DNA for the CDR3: TGTGCCAGCTTAGACAGGGGGCGCGGAAACAACAATGAGCAGTTCTTC. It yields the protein CASLDRGRGNNNEQFF.

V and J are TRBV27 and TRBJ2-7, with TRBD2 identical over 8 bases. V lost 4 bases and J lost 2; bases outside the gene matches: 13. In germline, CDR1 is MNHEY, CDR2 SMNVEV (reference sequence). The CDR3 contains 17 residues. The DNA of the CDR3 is TGTGCCAGCAGTTCACCCCAGATCAGCGGGAGAACCTACGAGCAGTACTTC. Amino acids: CASSSPQISGRTYEQYF.

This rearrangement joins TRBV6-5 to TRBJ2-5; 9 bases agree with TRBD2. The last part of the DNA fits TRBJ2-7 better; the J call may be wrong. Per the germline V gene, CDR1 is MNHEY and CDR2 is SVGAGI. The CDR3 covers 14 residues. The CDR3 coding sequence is TGTGCCAGCACCTCAGCGGGAGGCCCCTACGAGCAGTACTTC. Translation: CASTSAGGPYEQYF.